This T cell receptor (beta chain) was identified during a study of cytomegalovirus exposure and HLA in healthy donors. Study-wide background: The study placed approximately 81% of its approximately 400 genotyped donors in the Caucasian-associated ancestry cluster.

Worth noting for this clone: Its antigen is not known.

The CDR3 consists of 15 residues. V was trimmed by 2 bases and J by 2 bases, leaving 10 bases between them. The germline CDR1 and CDR2 sequences are SGHNT and YYREEE (reference sequence). PCR used 60 Vbeta primers and 13 Jbeta primers. Measured with immunoSEQ multiplex PCR; TCRdb has only the in-frame clones, and not every one. Of 160,000 or so clones listed, more than 60% are singletons. Overall study results and limits: An analysis that was carried out later associated 16,951 TCR beta sequences with HLA alleles at 0.05 false discovery rate.

Sequencing was carried out using PBMCs. V usage is TRBV5-4 and J usage is TRBJ1-4; D is undetermined. The receptor was derived from a human donor in good health. This chain's CDR3 is CASSLEGRTNEKLFF. In DNA form, the CDR3 reads TGTGCCAGCAGCTTAGAGGGTCGGACTAATGAAAAACTGTTTTTT.